This TCR beta chain stems from a study of blood T cells in healthy people across ages. It was roughly 10 milliliters of peripheral blood that were drawn from each donor. Findings and limits, study-wide: Unsorted PBMCs ruled out conclusive naive versus antigen-experienced comparison.

A second PCR of roughly 7 to 11 cycles used a sample-barcoded 5' primer and a J-beta primer mix. Every single cDNA molecule received a tag from a template-switch adaptor with 12 random nucleotides. TCRdb recomputed calls from the 5' RACE reads with MiXCR, one row per CDR3 protein. The sample consists of roughly 1,500,000 distinct CDR3 sequences, around 36% of them appearing once. Worth noting for this clonotype: Its antigen is not identified. This may be a read error: a much more frequent sequence differs by one nucleotide.

Per germline, CDR1 LGHNA and CDR2 YNFKEQ. V was clipped by 2 bases and J by 6 bases; unmatched bases: 6. The CDR3 runs to 15 residues. This chain uses TRBV4-2 with TRBJ2-7; the match to TRBD1 covers 11 bases. Sequencing was done on a sample of blood. The sequence came from a woman aged 25 to 39 in good health. The DNA of the CDR3 is TGTGCCAGCAGCCAAACGGGGACAGGGGGATGCGAGCAGTACTTC. Translated: CASSQTGTGGCEQYF.